The entry below gives a single T cell receptor beta chain sequence along with its context. Its antigen is not known. These data originate in a study of early T cells in non-severe SARS-CoV-2 infection. General observations from the study: Lookups in VDJdb leaned toward anti-spike CD8 responses and missed private and CD4 specificities.

The V end lost 5 bases, the J end lost 7 bases, and 15 bases lay between the germline ends. This CDR3 spans 14 amino acids. The germline V gene encodes CDR1 MDHEN and CDR2 SYDVKM. TCRdb fed the 5' RACE reads into MiXCR, producing one record per CDR3 protein. This table holds about 60,000 distinct CDR3 sequences, around 10% found once. The V call is TRBV28, the J call TRBJ2-1, with D perhaps matching TRBD1 or TRBD2 (5 bases each). The sequence came from an adult who was a healthcare worker with PCR-confirmed SARS-CoV-2 infection or an uninfected control (not recorded which). Sequences were obtained from whole blood. Here the CDR3 reads CASSRDQLGNEQFF. The CDR3 region has the DNA TGTGCCAGCAGTCGGGACCAATTGGGGAATGAGCAGTTCTTC.